This T cell receptor beta chain is from a study of shared clonotypes between healthy human individuals. The repertoire was sequenced with immunoSEQ multiplex PCR; TCRdb's copy has only in-frame clones and lacks some. The data contain 1,100,000 or so clones, 70% to 80% of them singletons. V was pared by 5 bases and J by 0 bases, with 14 bases between. This CDR3 is built from 15 residues. Germline assignment: CDR1 GTSNPN and CDR2 SVGIG (reference sequence). A word on this clone: Other DNA variants within this sample encode the same CDR3.

This sequence originates from a man younger than 35 in good health. Some clones in this sample may be carry-over from other donors' samples. Sequences were obtained from memory CD4+ T cells from PBMCs. Subset noted: CD45RA-negative fraction. The chain employs TRBV30 and TRBJ2-1; D gene unclear. CDR3 region: CAWSVGSSSYNEQFF. The CDR3 DNA follows: TGTGCCTGGTCCGTCGGCTCTTCCTCCTACAATGAGCAGTTCTTC. The variable domain in full, with the rest retrieved from reference TRBV30 and TRBJ2-1, is SQTIHQWPATLVQPVGSPLSLECTVEGTSNPNLYWYRQAAGRGLQLLFYSVGIGQISSEVPQNLSASRPQDRQFILSSKKLLLSDSGFYLCAWSVGSSSYNEQFFGPGTRLTVL.